A selection of T cell receptor beta chains follows, all from one sample in a study of technical replicates of blood from a few donors. TCRdb's table, derived via immunoSEQ multiplex PCR, lists solely in-frame clones and lacks some. The table shows around 72,000 clones, with 91% occurring only once. Sequenced input: T cells isolated from PBMCs. These receptors were taken from a human donor in good health. Some clones in this sample may be carry-over from other donors' samples. Each CDR3 is given with its conserved first and last residue. Each record gives: clone size, V gene, CDR3 protein. Some rows mark clone size as missing; the rest say once, few, many or name a class of expanded clone.

clone size: once; V gene: TRBV5-1; CDR3 protein: CASSQNGGYNEQFF
clone size: .; V gene: TRBV18; CDR3 protein: CASSPRSGSSYEQYF
clone size: once; V gene: TRBV5-1; CDR3 protein: CASTDRGRGPLAKNIQYF
clone size: .; V gene: TRBV27; CDR3 protein: CASSLETASSPYEQYF
clone size: .; V gene: TRBV29-1; CDR3 protein: CSVEDSGYEQYF
clone size: .; V gene: TRBV10-3; CDR3 protein: CAISDGTASNQPQHF
clone size: .; V gene: TRBV5-1; CDR3 protein: CASSLLETTYEQYF
clone size: .; V gene: TRBV18; CDR3 protein: CASSPIGSGTYGEKLFF
clone size: .; V gene: TRBV7-6; CDR3 protein: CASSSGLAGTLYNEQFF
clone size: .; V gene: TRBV7-9; CDR3 protein: CASRSLAGGLREQYF